This T cell receptor (beta chain) was found in a study of T-cell reconstitution after alpha-beta-depleted transplantation in children. This clonotype was counted ten times or more. What it binds is unknown. Germline V gene data show CDR1 as DFQATT and CDR2 as SNEGSKA (reference sequence). This CDR3 is built from 12 residues. V dropped 5 bases and J dropped 9 bases, with 14 bases sitting between them. Findings of the study overall: By one year post-transplant, T-cell counts and diversity largely arose from T cells that were newly produced. The origin of alpha-beta T cells about two months after transplant was reportedly several hundred expanded graft clones.

It was with unique molecular identifiers that the TCRbeta library was prepared. MiXCR was run by TCRdb on the PCR reads, yielding one entry per CDR3 protein. Of about 32,000 distinct CDR3 sequences in the sample, approximately 7% were seen once. This TCR derives from a child younger than two who had a stem cell transplant for acute myeloid leukemia, so the T cells may come from the graft donor. Sequenced here: peripheral blood, sampled 60 days after TCRalphabeta/CD19-depleted stem cell transplant. The rearrangement uses TRBV20-1 and TRBJ2-1; D tentatively fits TRBD1 or TRBD2 (5 bases each). CDR3 sequence reads: CSAYRGAVEQFF. The CDR3 nucleotides are TGCAGTGCTTATAGGGGAGCGGTTGAGCAGTTCTTC.